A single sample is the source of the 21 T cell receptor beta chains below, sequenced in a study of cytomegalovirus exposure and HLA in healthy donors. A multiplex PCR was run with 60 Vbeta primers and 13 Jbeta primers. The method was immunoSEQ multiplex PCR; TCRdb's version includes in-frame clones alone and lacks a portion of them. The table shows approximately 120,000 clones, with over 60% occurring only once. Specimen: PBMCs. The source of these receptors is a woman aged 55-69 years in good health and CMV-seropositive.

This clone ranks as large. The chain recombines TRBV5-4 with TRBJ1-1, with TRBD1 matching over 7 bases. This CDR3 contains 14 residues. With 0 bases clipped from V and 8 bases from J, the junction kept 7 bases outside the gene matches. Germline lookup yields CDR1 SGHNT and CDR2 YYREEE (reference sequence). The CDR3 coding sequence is TGTGCCAGCAGCTTGGATGGTCCGACAGGGGAAGCTTTCTTT. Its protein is CASSLDGPTGEAFF.

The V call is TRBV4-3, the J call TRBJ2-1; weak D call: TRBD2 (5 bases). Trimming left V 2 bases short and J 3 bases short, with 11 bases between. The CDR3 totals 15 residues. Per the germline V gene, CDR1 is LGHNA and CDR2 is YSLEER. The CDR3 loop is CASSQRRGFYNEQFF. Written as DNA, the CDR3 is TGCGCCAGCAGCCAAAGACGGGGATTCTACAATGAGCAGTTCTTC.

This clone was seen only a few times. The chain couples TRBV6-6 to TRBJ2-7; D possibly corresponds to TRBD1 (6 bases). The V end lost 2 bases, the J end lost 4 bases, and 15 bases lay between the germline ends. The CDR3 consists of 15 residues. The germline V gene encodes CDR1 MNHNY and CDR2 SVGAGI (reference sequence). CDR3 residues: CASSYKPGDVYEQYF. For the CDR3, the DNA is TGTGCCAGCAGTTACAAGCCAGGGGATGTTTACGAGCAGTACTTC.

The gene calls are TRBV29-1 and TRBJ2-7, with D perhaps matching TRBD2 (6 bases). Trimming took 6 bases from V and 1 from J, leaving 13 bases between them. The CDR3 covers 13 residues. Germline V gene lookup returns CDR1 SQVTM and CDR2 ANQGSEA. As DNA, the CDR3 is TGCAGCGTCCGAGGGGACTTATCCTACGAGCAGTACTTC. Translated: CSVRGDLSYEQYF.

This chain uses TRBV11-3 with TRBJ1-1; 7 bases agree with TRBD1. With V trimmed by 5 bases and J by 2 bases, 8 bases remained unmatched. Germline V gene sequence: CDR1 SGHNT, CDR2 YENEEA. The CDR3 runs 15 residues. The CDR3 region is CASSRAGTANTEAFF. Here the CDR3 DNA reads TGTGCCAGCAGCCGGGCCGGGACAGCTAACACTGAAGCTTTCTTT.

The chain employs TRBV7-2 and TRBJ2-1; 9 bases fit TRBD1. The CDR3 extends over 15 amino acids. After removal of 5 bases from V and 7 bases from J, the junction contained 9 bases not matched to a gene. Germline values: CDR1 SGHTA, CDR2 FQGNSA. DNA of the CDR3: TGTGCCAGCAGCCTCGACAGGGGGAGGGGAAATGAGCAGTTCTTC. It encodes CASSLDRGRGNEQFF.

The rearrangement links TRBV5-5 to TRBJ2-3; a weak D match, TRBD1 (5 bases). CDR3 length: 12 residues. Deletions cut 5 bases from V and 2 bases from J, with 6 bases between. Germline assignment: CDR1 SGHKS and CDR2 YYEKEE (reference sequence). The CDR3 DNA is TGTGCCAGCAGACAGGACACAGATACGCAGTATTTT. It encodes CASRQDTDTQYF.

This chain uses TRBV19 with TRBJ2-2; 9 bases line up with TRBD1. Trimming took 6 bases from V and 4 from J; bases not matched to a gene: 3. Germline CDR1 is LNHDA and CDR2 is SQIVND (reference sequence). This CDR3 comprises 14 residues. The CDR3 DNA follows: TGTGCCAGTAGACCGACAGGGGGCACCGGGGAGCTGTTTTTT. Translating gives CASRPTGGTGELFF.

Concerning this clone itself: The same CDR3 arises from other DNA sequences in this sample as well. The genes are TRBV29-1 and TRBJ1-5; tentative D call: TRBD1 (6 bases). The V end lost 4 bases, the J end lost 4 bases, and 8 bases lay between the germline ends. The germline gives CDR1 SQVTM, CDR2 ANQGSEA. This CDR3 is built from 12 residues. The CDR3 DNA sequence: TGCAGCGTTGGGGACACAAATCAGCCCCAGCATTTT. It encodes CSVGDTNQPQHF.

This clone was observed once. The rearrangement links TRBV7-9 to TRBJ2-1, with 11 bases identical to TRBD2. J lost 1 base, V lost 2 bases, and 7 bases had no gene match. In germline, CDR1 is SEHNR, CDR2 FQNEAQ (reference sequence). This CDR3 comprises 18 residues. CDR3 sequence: CASSLLGVAGGSYNEQFF. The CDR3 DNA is TGTGCCAGCAGCTTATTAGGAGTAGCGGGAGGGTCCTACAATGAGCAGTTCTTC. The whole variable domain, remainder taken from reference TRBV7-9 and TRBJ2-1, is DTGVSQNPRHKITKRGQNVTFRCDPISEHNRLYWYRQTLGQGPEFLTYFQNEAQLEKSRLLSDRFSAERPKGSFSTLEIQRTEQGDSAMYLCASSLLGVAGGSYNEQFFGPGTRLTVL.

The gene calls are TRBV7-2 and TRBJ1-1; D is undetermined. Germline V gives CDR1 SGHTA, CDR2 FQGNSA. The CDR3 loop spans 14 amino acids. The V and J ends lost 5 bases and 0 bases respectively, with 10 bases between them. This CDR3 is CASSRNSMNTEAFF. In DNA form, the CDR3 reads TGTGCCAGCAGCCGGAACAGCATGAACACTGAAGCTTTCTTT.

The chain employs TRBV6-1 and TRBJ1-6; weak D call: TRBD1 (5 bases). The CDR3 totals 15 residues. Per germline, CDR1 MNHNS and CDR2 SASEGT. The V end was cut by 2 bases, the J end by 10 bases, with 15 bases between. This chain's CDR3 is CASSEIGQGTSPLHF. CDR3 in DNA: TGTGCCAGCAGTGAAATAGGGCAGGGAACCTCACCCCTCCACTTT.

The CDR3 sequence: CASSLVRGGLSPIQYF. The CDR3 region has the DNA TGTGCCAGCAGCTTAGTGCGCGGGGGGCTCAGCCCTATTCAGTACTTC. The chain employs TRBV7-2 and TRBJ2-4; 8 bases match TRBD2. The germline gives CDR1 SGHTA, CDR2 FQGNSA. The length of the CDR3 is 16 residues. J was trimmed by 10 bases and V by 1 base; bases with no gene match: 12.

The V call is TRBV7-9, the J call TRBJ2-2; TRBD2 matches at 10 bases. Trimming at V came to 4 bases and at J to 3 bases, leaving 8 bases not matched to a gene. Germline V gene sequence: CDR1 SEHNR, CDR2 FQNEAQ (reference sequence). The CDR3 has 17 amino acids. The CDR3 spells CASSSRGSGRDTGELFF. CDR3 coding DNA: TGTGCCAGCAGCTCCAGGGGGAGCGGGAGGGACACCGGGGAGCTGTTTTTT.

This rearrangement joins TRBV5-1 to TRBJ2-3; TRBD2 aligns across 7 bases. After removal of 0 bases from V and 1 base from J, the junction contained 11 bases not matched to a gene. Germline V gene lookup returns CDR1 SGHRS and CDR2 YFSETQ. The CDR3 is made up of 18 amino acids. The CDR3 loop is CASSLGSGGGSGTDTQYF. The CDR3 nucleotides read TGCGCCAGCAGCTTGGGGTCGGGCGGCGGGAGTGGCACAGATACGCAGTATTTT.

CDR3 nucleotide sequence: TGTGCCAGTAGTCTTTATTCCTCCGGGACAGGGTTTCATGGCTACACCTTC. Its protein is CASSLYSSGTGFHGYTF. V is TRBV19 and J is TRBJ1-2; 9 nucleotides match TRBD1. Losses at the gene ends were 5 bases for V and 6 bases for J; bases not matched to a gene: 16. Germline loops: CDR1 LNHDA, CDR2 SQIVND (reference sequence). There are 17 residues in the CDR3.

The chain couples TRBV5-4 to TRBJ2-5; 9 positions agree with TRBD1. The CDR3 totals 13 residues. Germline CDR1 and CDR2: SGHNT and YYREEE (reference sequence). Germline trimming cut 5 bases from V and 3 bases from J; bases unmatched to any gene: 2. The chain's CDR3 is CASRQGAEETQYF. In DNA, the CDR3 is TGTGCCAGCAGACAGGGGGCAGAAGAGACCCAGTACTTC.

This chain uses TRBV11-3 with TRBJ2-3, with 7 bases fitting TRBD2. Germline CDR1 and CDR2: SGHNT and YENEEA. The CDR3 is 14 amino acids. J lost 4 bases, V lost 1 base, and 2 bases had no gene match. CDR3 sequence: CASSLGGGSDTQYF. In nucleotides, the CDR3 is TGTGCCAGCAGCTTAGGCGGGGGATCAGATACGCAGTATTTT.

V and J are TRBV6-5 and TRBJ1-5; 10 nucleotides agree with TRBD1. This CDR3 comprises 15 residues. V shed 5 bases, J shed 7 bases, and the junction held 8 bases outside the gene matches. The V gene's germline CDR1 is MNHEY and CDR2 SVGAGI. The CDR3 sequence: CASSTIGTGVQPQHF. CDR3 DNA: TGTGCCAGCAGTACAATAGGGACAGGGGTGCAGCCCCAGCATTTT.

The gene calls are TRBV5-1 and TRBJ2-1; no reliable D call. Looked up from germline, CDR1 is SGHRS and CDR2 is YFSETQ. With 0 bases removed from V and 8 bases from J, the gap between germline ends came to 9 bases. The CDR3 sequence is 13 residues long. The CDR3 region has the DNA TGCGCCAGCAGCTTGGCTCTGGGCTATGAGCAGTTCTTC. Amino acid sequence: CASSLALGYEQFF.

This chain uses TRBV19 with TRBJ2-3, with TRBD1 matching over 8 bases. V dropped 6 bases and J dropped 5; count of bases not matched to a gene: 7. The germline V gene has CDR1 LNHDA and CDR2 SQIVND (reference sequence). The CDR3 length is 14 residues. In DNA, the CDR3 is TGTGCCAGTAGAAAGGACAGGGCCGTAGATACGCAGTATTTT. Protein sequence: CASRKDRAVDTQYF.